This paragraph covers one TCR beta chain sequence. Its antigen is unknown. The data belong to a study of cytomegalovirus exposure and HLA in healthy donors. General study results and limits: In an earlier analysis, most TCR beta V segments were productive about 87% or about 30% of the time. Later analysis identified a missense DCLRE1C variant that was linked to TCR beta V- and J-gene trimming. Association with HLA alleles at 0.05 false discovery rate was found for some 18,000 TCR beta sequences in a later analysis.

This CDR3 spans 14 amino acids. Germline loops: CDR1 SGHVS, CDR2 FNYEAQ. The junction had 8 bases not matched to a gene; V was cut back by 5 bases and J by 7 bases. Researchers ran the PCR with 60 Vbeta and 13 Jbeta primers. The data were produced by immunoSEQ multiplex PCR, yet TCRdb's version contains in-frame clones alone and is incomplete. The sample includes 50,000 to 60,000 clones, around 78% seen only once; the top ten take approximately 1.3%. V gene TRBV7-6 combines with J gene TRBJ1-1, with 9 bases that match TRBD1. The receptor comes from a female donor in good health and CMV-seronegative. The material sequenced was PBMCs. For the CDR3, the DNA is TGTGCCAGCAGCACCGGGACAGGGATAGTTGAAGCTTTCTTT. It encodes CASSTGTGIVEAFF.